This T cell receptor (beta chain) was recorded in a study of CD8+ T cells in alopecia areata. V dropped 6 bases and J dropped 5; count of bases not matched to a gene: 7. Germline V gene data show CDR1 as SQVTM and CDR2 as ANQGSEA. This CDR3 is 13 amino acids long. This clone turned up a few times. Reverse transcribed after extraction, RNA yielded cDNA as the sequencing template. Sequenced by immunoSEQ multiplex PCR; TCRdb stores in-frame clones only, minus some. The profile shows some 150,000 clones, 65% to 75% of them singletons. The input for sequencing was CD8+ T cells sorted from blood, taken at week 0. This TCR derives from a human donor with alopecia areata. The chain joins TRBV29-1 to TRBJ1-2, with TRBD1 identical over 9 bases. Here the CDR3 reads CSVPTGGEYGYTF. CDR3 sequence (DNA): TGCAGCGTCCCGACAGGGGGGGAATATGGCTACACCTTC.